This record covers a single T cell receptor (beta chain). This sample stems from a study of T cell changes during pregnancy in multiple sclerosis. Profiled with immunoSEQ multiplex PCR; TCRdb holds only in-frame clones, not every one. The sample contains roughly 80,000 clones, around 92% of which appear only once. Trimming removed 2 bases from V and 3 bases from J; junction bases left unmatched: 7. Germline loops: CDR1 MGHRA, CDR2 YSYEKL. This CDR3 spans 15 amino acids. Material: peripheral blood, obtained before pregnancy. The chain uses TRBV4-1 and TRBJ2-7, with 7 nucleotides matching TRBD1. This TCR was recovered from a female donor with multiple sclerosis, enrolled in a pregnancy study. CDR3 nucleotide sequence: TGCGCCAGCAGCCAACAGGGGGTGGGGATCTACGAGCAGTACTTC. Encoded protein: CASSQQGVGIYEQYF.